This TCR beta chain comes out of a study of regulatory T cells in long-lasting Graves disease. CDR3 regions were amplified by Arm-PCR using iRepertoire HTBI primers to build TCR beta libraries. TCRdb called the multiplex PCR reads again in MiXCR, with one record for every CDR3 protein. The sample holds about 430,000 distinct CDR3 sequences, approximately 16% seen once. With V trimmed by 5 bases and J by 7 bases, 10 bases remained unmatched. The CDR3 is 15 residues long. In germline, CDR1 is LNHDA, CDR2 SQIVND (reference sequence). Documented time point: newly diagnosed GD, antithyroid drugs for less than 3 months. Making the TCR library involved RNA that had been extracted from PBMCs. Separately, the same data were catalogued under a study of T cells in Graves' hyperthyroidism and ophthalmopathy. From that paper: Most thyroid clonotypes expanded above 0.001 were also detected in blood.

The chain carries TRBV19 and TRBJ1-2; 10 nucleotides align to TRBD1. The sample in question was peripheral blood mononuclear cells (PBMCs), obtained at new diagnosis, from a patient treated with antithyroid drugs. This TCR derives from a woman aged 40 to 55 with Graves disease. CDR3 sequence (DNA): TGTGCCAGTAGTGTGACGGGACAGGGGTTTTCTGGCTACACCTTC. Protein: CASSVTGQGFSGYTF.